These 15 T cell receptor beta chains came from one sample sequenced in a study of identifying expanded T cells in peripheral blood. Clones were read by immunoSEQ multiplex PCR, and TCRdb kept only the in-frame ones, dropping some. The sample lists some 130,000 clones; around 88% were seen once. Sequencing was done on a sample of blood. The receptors originated from a person aged 18 to 70 in good health.

Only a few counts were recorded for this clone. The V gene is TRBV7-8, the J gene TRBJ2-1, with 12 bases identical to TRBD2. CDR3 length: 19 residues. J gave up 7 bases and V 7 bases, and 20 bases lay outside the gene matches. Germline CDR1 reads SGHVS; CDR2 reads FQNEAQ. Here the CDR3 reads CASISRGGLAGGPQNEQFF. Written as DNA, the CDR3 is TGTGCCAGCATCTCAAGGGGAGGTCTAGCGGGAGGGCCCCAGAATGAGCAGTTCTTC.

V and J are TRBV19 and TRBJ1-3, with a weak D call TRBD1 (6 bases). Germline CDR1 and CDR2: LNHDA and SQIVND (reference sequence). The CDR3 loop spans 15 amino acids. Trimming left V 5 bases short and J 2 bases short, with 13 bases between. The CDR3 bases are TGTGCCAGTAGTCGGACAGATAGAACTGGAAACACCATATATTTT. Encoded protein: CASSRTDRTGNTIYF.

V usage is TRBV29-1 and J usage is TRBJ2-6; D gene uncertain. The germline V and J ends were trimmed by 4 bases and 0 bases, with 16 bases remaining between them. CDR1 and CDR2 from the germline V gene are SQVTM and ANQGSEA. The CDR3 runs to 17 residues. CDR3 sequence: CSVVGQDLHSGANVLTF. As DNA, the CDR3 is TGCAGCGTTGTAGGTCAGGACCTTCACTCTGGGGCCAACGTCCTGACTTTC.

The chain links TRBV19 to TRBJ2-3; D uncertain. Germline-derived CDR1 and CDR2 are LNHDA and SQIVND (reference sequence). V lost 5 bases and J lost 4, with 10 bases in between. The CDR3 runs to 13 residues. CDR3 region: CASSDWGSDTQYF. In nucleotides, the CDR3 is TGTGCCAGTAGTGATTGGGGTTCAGATACGCAGTATTTT. The full variable domain, rest sourced from reference TRBV19 and TRBJ2-3, is DGGITQSPKYLFRKEGQNVTLSCEQNLNHDAMYWYRQDPGQGLRLIYYSQIVNDFQKGDIAEGYSVSREKKESFPLTVTSAQKNPTAFYLCASSDWGSDTQYFGPGTRLTVL.

This clone showed up just once. The rearrangement links TRBV29-1 to TRBJ2-7; 7 bases agree with TRBD1. The CDR3 consists of 13 residues. The junction had 6 bases not matched to a gene; V was cut back by 4 bases and J by 3 bases. CDR1 and CDR2 (germline): SQVTM, ANQGSEA. The CDR3 sequence: CSVAHRGSYEQYF. The CDR3 nucleotides read TGCAGCGTTGCCCACAGGGGAAGCTACGAGCAGTACTTC.

The genes are TRBV29-1 and TRBJ2-3; D ambiguous. Germline V gene lookup returns CDR1 SQVTM and CDR2 ANQGSEA. CDR3 length: 15 amino acids. V lost 5 bases to trimming and J lost 3 bases, with 18 bases between them. The CDR3 region is CSVYHSSQTTDTQYF. CDR3 nucleotide sequence: TGCAGCGTTTATCACAGTAGCCAGACAACAGATACGCAGTATTTT.

The sample holds many counts of this clone. This chain uses TRBV23-1 with TRBJ2-1; D not certain. TRBV23-1 is an ORF; its function is uncertain. This CDR3 is built from 14 residues. V lost 4 bases and J 5 bases, leaving 12 bases between the germline ends. CDR3 protein: CASSRLPCDNEQFF. CDR3 in DNA: TGCGCCAGCAGTCGTCTCCCCTGTGACAATGAGCAGTTCTTC.

The rearrangement links TRBV4-3 to TRBJ2-1; unclear D gene. This CDR3 contains 15 residues. The V gene lost 9 bases and the J gene lost 0 bases, with 15 bases spanning the gap. Germline assignment: CDR1 LGHNA and CDR2 YSLEER. The CDR3 DNA reads as TGCGCCAGTTCAGGAGCCTTGAGCTCCTACAATGAGCAGTTCTTC. It encodes CASSGALSSYNEQFF.

In its sample, this clone was seen once. The genes are TRBV19 and TRBJ2-5; D may be TRBD1 (5 bases). The CDR3 runs 15 residues. Germline V gene data show CDR1 as LNHDA and CDR2 as SQIVND (reference sequence). Trimming left V 6 bases short and J 0 bases short, with 14 bases between. The CDR3 spells CASRSGPAYQETQYF. CDR3 nucleotides: TGTGCCAGTAGGTCAGGGCCTGCCTACCAAGAGACCCAGTACTTC.

The chain joins TRBV7-9 to TRBJ1-2; no firm D call. The V end lost 4 bases, the J end lost 4 bases, and 10 bases lay between the germline ends. The CDR3 is 13 amino acids. Germline loops: CDR1 SEHNR, CDR2 FQNEAQ (reference sequence). The CDR3 loop is CASSSQVSYGYTF. Written as DNA, the CDR3 is TGTGCCAGCAGCTCCCAGGTGTCCTATGGCTACACCTTC.

This chain joins TRBV5-1 and TRBJ2-1; D call uncertain. Germline-derived CDR1 and CDR2 are SGHRS and YFSETQ. The CDR3 totals 14 residues. Trimming left V 0 bases short and J 7 bases short, with 11 bases between. The CDR3 loop reads CASSLAMTQNEQFF. The CDR3 DNA is TGCGCCAGCAGCTTGGCCATGACCCAGAATGAGCAGTTCTTC.

CDR3 sequence: CASSLDRGTEAFF. The CDR3 DNA sequence: TGTGCCAGTAGTCTCGACAGGGGAACTGAAGCTTTCTTT. This chain links TRBV19 with TRBJ1-1, with 8 nucleotides matching TRBD1. The V gene end was trimmed by 5 bases and the J gene end by 5 bases; junction bases not matched to a gene: 4. The CDR3 extends over 13 amino acids. Germline V gives CDR1 LNHDA, CDR2 SQIVND (reference sequence).

V usage is TRBV2 and J usage is TRBJ2-6; D is undetermined. The CDR3 totals 13 residues. The germline CDR1 and CDR2 sequences are SNHLY and FYNNEI. Between the trimmed V and J ends, which lost 4 bases and 3 bases, there was a span of 4 bases. The DNA of the CDR3 is TGTGCCAGCAGTGTAGGTGGGGCCAACGTCCTGACTTTC. It yields the protein CASSVGGANVLTF.

The chain has TRBV6-1 and TRBJ1-3; no firm D call. Trimming took 1 base from V and 5 from J, leaving 12 bases between them. Germline values: CDR1 MNHNS, CDR2 SASEGT. The CDR3 is made up of 15 amino acids. The CDR3 is CASSEGQTSRNTIYF. The CDR3 nucleotides read TGTGCCAGCAGTGAAGGGCAGACATCCAGAAACACCATATATTTT.

This clone was seen a handful of times. The J gene is TRBJ1-6, the V gene TRBV7-7, with D unresolved. This CDR3 comprises 13 residues. V dropped 4 bases and J dropped 7 bases, with 8 bases sitting between them. CDR1 and CDR2 from the germline V gene are SSHAT and FNYEAQ (reference sequence). For the CDR3, the DNA is TGTGCCAGCAGCTCGGCAAGGAATTCACCCCTCCACTTT. Translating gives CASSSARNSPLHF. Together with reference TRBV7-7 and TRBJ1-6, the CDR3 gives the full variable domain: GAGVSQSPRYKVTKRGQDVTLRCDPISSHATLYWYQQALGQGPEFLTYFNYEAQPDKSGLPSDRFSAERPEGSISTLTIQRTEQRDSAMYRCASSSARNSPLHFGNGTRLTVT.